This is a list of T cell receptor beta chains from one sample in a study of blood T cells in healthy people across ages. TCRdb independently ran MiXCR on the 5' RACE reads; one entry per CDR3 protein. The sample lists roughly 1.9 million distinct CDR3 sequences; about 39% were seen once. The sample consisted of blood. The receptors derive from a human donor in good health. Each CDR3 is given with its conserved first and last residue. Fields, in order: V gene, clone size, J gene, D gene, CDR3 DNA, CDR3 protein. D genes are given only for firm matches. Where a row states a size, it is once, few, many or the class of an expanded clone; other rows omit it.

V: TRBV15
size: NA
J: TRBJ2-1
D: NA
DNA: TGTGCCACCAGCAGAGATCTTGGGATCGAAAATGAGCAGTTCTTC
CDR3: CATSRDLGIENEQFF

V: TRBV19
size: NA
J: TRBJ1-5
D: NA
DNA: TGTGCCACCAACCCGGGCTATAGCAATCAGCCCCGGCATTTT
CDR3: CATNPGYSNQPRHF

V: TRBV9
size: NA
J: TRBJ1-2
D: NA
DNA: TGTGCCAGCAGCGTAGGCGGATTCGGTTTTAAAAATGGCTACACCTTC
CDR3: CASSVGGFGFKNGYTF

V: TRBV27
size: NA
J: TRBJ2-7
D: TRBD1
DNA: TGTGCCAGCAGTTTCAATACCGGGACAGGCTCCTACGAGCAGTACTTC
CDR3: CASSFNTGTGSYEQYF

V: TRBV28
size: NA
J: TRBJ2-1
D: TRBD1
DNA: TGTGCCAGCAACGCCGTAGGGGGCCACCTCTACAATGAGCAGTTCTTC
CDR3: CASNAVGGHLYNEQFF

V: TRBV6-5
size: many
J: TRBJ2-5
D: NA
DNA: TGTGCCAGCAGTTACGGTTGGGGGGACCAAGAGACCCAGTACTTC
CDR3: CASSYGWGDQETQYF

V: TRBV7-6
size: NA
J: TRBJ1-2
D: NA
DNA: TGTGCCAGCAACCAGATCGGGGATTATGGCTACACCTTC
CDR3: CASNQIGDYGYTF

V: TRBV5-6
size: NA
J: TRBJ2-7
D: TRBD1
DNA: TGTGCCAGCAGCTTGGGCGGGACAGGAGCGTCCTACGAGCAGTACTTC
CDR3: CASSLGGTGASYEQYF

V: TRBV5-6
size: NA
J: TRBJ2-1
D: NA
DNA: TGTGCCAGCAAACTAGGACAGTACGACAATGAGCAGTTCTTC
CDR3: CASKLGQYDNEQFF

V: TRBV27
size: NA
J: TRBJ2-2
D: NA
DNA: TGTGCCAGCAGAACTCTATCCGGGCGGGGGCCCGCCGGGGAGCTGTTTTTT
CDR3: CASRTLSGRGPAGELFF

V: TRBV9
size: few
J: TRBJ2-3
D: TRBD2
DNA: TGTGCCAGCAGCGATGCCGGGACTAGCTTGACAGATACGCAGTATTTT
CDR3: CASSDAGTSLTDTQYF

V: TRBV12-3/TRBV12-4
size: NA
J: TRBJ2-7
D: NA
DNA: TGTGCCAGCAGTTTCGGGGGATTCGGCCTCGACGAGCAGTACTTC
CDR3: CASSFGGFGLDEQYF

V: TRBV7-2
size: few
J: TRBJ2-7
D: NA
DNA: TGTGCCAGCAGCACCCTAACCGAGCAGTACTTC
CDR3: CASSTLTEQYF

V: TRBV28
size: few
J: TRBJ2-4
D: TRBD1
DNA: TGTGCCAGCAGTTTAACGGGACAGGGGGAAAACATTCAGTACTTC
CDR3: CASSLTGQGENIQYF

V: TRBV6-5
size: NA
J: TRBJ1-5
D: TRBD1
DNA: TGTGCCAGCAGTTACGACAGGGAAACTCAGCCCCAGCATTTT
CDR3: CASSYDRETQPQHF

V: TRBV28
size: NA
J: TRBJ2-7
D: NA
DNA: TGTGCCAGCGCCGACCCCGGCGGGCCCAGCTCCTACGAGCAGTACTTC
CDR3: CASADPGGPSSYEQYF

V: TRBV18
size: NA
J: TRBJ2-1
D: TRBD2
DNA: TGTGCCAGCTCACCAAACTTCCTAGCGGCTGGGGAGCAGTTCTTC
CDR3: CASSPNFLAAGEQFF

V: TRBV13
size: NA
J: TRBJ1-2
D: NA
DNA: TGTGCCAGCAGCTTAAATTCCGGGAGCTATGGCTACACCTTC
CDR3: CASSLNSGSYGYTF

V: TRBV4-3
size: NA
J: TRBJ2-2
D: NA
DNA: TGCGCCAGCAGCCAAGGTCATTACACCGGGGAGCTGTTTTTT
CDR3: CASSQGHYTGELFF

V: TRBV4-3
size: NA
J: TRBJ1-1
D: NA
DNA: TGCGCCAGCAGCCAAGGTGGGCGCTCGAACACTGAAGCTTTCTTT
CDR3: CASSQGGRSNTEAFF

V: TRBV5-1
size: NA
J: TRBJ2-7
D: NA
DNA: TGCGCCAGCAGCTTGGAAGGACCTATTAATTGGGAGCAGTACTTC
CDR3: CASSLEGPINWEQYF

V: TRBV29-1
size: few
J: TRBJ2-6
D: NA
DNA: TGCAGCGTTGAAATCCCGCCTGGGGCCAACGTCCTGACTTTC
CDR3: CSVEIPPGANVLTF

V: TRBV20-1
size: NA
J: TRBJ2-1
D: NA
DNA: TGCAGTGCGGATGGAGGGCATTACAATGAGCAGTTCTTC
CDR3: CSADGGHYNEQFF

V: TRBV5-6
size: few
J: TRBJ1-1
D: NA
DNA: TGTGCCAGCAGCCCCAACGCGGGGGACCCGAACACTGAAGCTTTCTTT
CDR3: CASSPNAGDPNTEAFF

V: TRBV3-1
size: NA
J: TRBJ2-3
D: NA
DNA: TGTGCCAGCAGCCCCCGGGGGGCCGATACAGATACGCAGTATTTT
CDR3: CASSPRGADTDTQYF

V: TRBV20-1
size: many
J: TRBJ2-7
D: NA
DNA: TGCAGTGCAACGCAGGACTCCTACGAGCAGTACTTC
CDR3: CSATQDSYEQYF

V: TRBV3-1
size: NA
J: TRBJ1-5
D: NA
DNA: TGTGCCAGCAGCCATACCGATGAGCAGCCCCAGCATTTT
CDR3: CASSHTDEQPQHF

V: TRBV4-1
size: NA
J: TRBJ1-3
D: NA
DNA: TGCGCCAGCAGCCAAGAAGCGGAAACTGGTGGAAACACCATATATTTT
CDR3: CASSQEAETGGNTIYF

V: TRBV9
size: NA
J: TRBJ2-5
D: TRBD2
DNA: TGTGCCAGCAGCGTAACCACCCGATTGCCTAGCGGGGAACAAGAGACCCAGTACTTC
CDR3: CASSVTTRLPSGEQETQYF

V: TRBV4-3
size: NA
J: TRBJ2-7
D: NA
DNA: TGCGCCAGCAGCCAAGATGGAGAAGGGTCGAGCTCCTACGGGCAGGACTTC
CDR3: CASSQDGEGSSSYGQDF

V: TRBV7-6
size: few
J: TRBJ2-5
D: TRBD2
DNA: TGTGCCAGCAGCTTATCAGCGGGGGGCCTTCAAGAGACCCAGTACTTC
CDR3: CASSLSAGGLQETQYF

V: TRBV20-1
size: NA
J: TRBJ1-1
D: TRBD1
DNA: TGCAGTGCTAGCCTCCAGGGGGGCACTGAAGCTTTCTTT
CDR3: CSASLQGGTEAFF

V: TRBV18
size: NA
J: TRBJ1-2
D: NA
DNA: TGTGCCAGCTCACAAGTCCAGGTCCTTACTAACTATGGCTACACCTTC
CDR3: CASSQVQVLTNYGYTF

V: TRBV7-9
size: NA
J: TRBJ2-4
D: TRBD1
DNA: TGTGCCAGCAACGCCGGGACCGACAGGGTAGCCAAAAACATTCAGTACTTC
CDR3: CASNAGTDRVAKNIQYF

V: TRBV29-1
size: few
J: TRBJ2-7
D: NA
DNA: TGCAGCGCTACACTAGTGAATTACGAGCAGTACTTC
CDR3: CSATLVNYEQYF

V: TRBV5-1
size: few
J: TRBJ1-1
D: NA
DNA: TGCGCCAGCACCTACCTGGGGGGATTGAACACTGAAGCTTTCTTT
CDR3: CASTYLGGLNTEAFF

V: TRBV11-2
size: NA
J: TRBJ2-1
D: NA
DNA: TGTGCCAGCAGCTTAGGGGTAGGGGGCTCCTACAATGAGCAGTTCTTC
CDR3: CASSLGVGGSYNEQFF

V: TRBV2
size: few
J: TRBJ2-1
D: TRBD2
DNA: TGTGCCAGCAGTGGACCCGGGACTAGTATCCACAATGAGCAGTTCTTC
CDR3: CASSGPGTSIHNEQFF

V: TRBV3-1
size: NA
J: TRBJ2-3
D: NA
DNA: TGTGCCAGCAGAATTTCGGGGCAAGATACGCAGTATTTT
CDR3: CASRISGQDTQYF

V: TRBV12-3/TRBV12-4
size: few
J: TRBJ1-4
D: TRBD1
DNA: TGTGCCAGCAGTAAAGGGACAGCGGCAACTAATGAAAAACTGTTTTTT
CDR3: CASSKGTAATNEKLFF

V: TRBV5-1
size: NA
J: TRBJ1-1
D: TRBD1
DNA: TGCGTCAGCAGCCGGGAGGGGGCGGACACTGAAGCTTTCTTT
CDR3: CVSSREGADTEAFF

V: TRBV2
size: NA
J: TRBJ2-5
D: NA
DNA: TGTGCCAGCTCACGGGTTGATGCGGAGACCCAGTACTTC
CDR3: CASSRVDAETQYF

V: TRBV5-1
size: few
J: TRBJ2-7
D: NA
DNA: TGCGCCAGCAGCCGATCGACAGAGGACGAGCAGTACTTC
CDR3: CASSRSTEDEQYF

V: TRBV9
size: NA
J: TRBJ1-2
D: TRBD1
DNA: TGTGCCAGCAGCGGCAATCAGGGGGCTCTGGACTATGGCTACACCTTC
CDR3: CASSGNQGALDYGYTF

V: TRBV20-1
size: NA
J: TRBJ1-1
D: TRBD1
DNA: TGCAGTGGGCGGGACAGGGTTACTGAAGCTTTCTTT
CDR3: CSGRDRVTEAFF

V: TRBV7-2
size: NA
J: TRBJ1-2
D: NA
DNA: TGTGCCAGCAGCTTAAGGCTCCCTCTCTATGGCTACACCTTC
CDR3: CASSLRLPLYGYTF

V: TRBV4-3
size: NA
J: TRBJ2-5
D: NA
DNA: TGCGCCAGCAGCCAAGATCGACGTCAGGTACAAGAGACCCAGTACTTC
CDR3: CASSQDRRQVQETQYF

V: TRBV7-2
size: NA
J: TRBJ2-5
D: TRBD2
DNA: TGTGCCAGCAGCCCCCGTCTAGCGGCGTCCCAAGAGACCCAGTACTTC
CDR3: CASSPRLAASQETQYF

V: TRBV9
size: few
J: TRBJ2-7
D: TRBD2
DNA: TGTGCCAGCAGCGTAGGATCTAGCGGGGTATACGAGCAGTACTTC
CDR3: CASSVGSSGVYEQYF

V: TRBV27
size: NA
J: TRBJ1-2
D: NA
DNA: TGTGCCAGCACAAGTTATGAGAGGACCGTAACTGGCTACACCTTC
CDR3: CASTSYERTVTGYTF

V: TRBV6-6
size: few
J: TRBJ1-4
D: NA
DNA: TGTGCCAGCGCCATGGAAAAACTGTTTTTT
CDR3: CASAMEKLFF

V: TRBV11-1
size: few
J: TRBJ2-5
D: NA
DNA: TGTGCCAGCAGCTTAGCGCATATTTGGGGACGGGAGACCCAGTACTTC
CDR3: CASSLAHIWGRETQYF

V: TRBV20-1
size: few
J: TRBJ2-1
D: NA
DNA: TGCAGTGCTAGGGATCCTAGGACCTTCTCGGGGGAGCAGTTCTTC
CDR3: CSARDPRTFSGEQFF

V: TRBV4-3
size: NA
J: TRBJ2-3
D: TRBD2
DNA: TGCGCCAGCAGCCAAACTAGCGGGAGGGGTGATACGCAGTATTTT
CDR3: CASSQTSGRGDTQYF

V: TRBV15
size: few
J: TRBJ2-3
D: NA
DNA: TGTGCCACCAGCAGAGACTCCACCTCGGGTACGCAGTATTTT
CDR3: CATSRDSTSGTQYF

V: TRBV4-2
size: many
J: TRBJ1-2
D: NA
DNA: TGTGCCAGCAGCCAAGAGGACAGACAGAACTATGGCTACACCTTC
CDR3: CASSQEDRQNYGYTF

V: TRBV5-4
size: few
J: TRBJ2-7
D: NA
DNA: TGTACCAGCAGCCCCGGGACTCCGGATTATTACGAGCAGTACTTC
CDR3: CTSSPGTPDYYEQYF